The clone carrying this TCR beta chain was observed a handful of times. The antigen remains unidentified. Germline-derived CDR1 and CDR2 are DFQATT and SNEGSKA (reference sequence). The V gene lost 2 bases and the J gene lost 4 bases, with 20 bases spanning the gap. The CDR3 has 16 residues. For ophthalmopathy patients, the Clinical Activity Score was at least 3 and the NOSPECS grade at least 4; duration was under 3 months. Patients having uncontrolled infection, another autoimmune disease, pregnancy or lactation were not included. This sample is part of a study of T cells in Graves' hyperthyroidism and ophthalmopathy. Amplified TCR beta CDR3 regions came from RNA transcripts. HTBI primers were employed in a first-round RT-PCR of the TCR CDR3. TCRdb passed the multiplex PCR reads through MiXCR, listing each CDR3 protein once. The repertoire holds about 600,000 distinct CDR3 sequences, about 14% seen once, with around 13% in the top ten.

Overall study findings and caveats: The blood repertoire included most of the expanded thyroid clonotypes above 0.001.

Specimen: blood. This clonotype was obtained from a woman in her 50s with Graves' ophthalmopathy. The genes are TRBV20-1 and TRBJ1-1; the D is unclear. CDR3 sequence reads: CSARNREPPRTTEAFF. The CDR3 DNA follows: TGCAGTGCTAGAAATCGAGAACCCCCTAGGACCACTGAAGCTTTCTTT.